Given below is one T cell receptor (beta chain) in context. Antigen specificity is unknown. This specimen belongs to a study of blood T cells in healthy people across ages. Findings and limits, study-wide: Aged donors had fewer naive CD4+ cells and lower diversity than long-lived donors. Shifts in expanded clonotypes may have been confounded by donor CMV status, which was unknown.

The CDR3 is 15 amino acids. V shed 1 base and J shed 6 bases, with 12 bases lying between them. The second PCR ran roughly 6 to 11 cycles with a sample-barcoded 5' primer and J-beta primers. Researchers report that a template-switch adaptor with 12 random nucleotides tagged each cDNA molecule. TCRdb analysed the 5' RACE reads with MiXCR anew, one entry per CDR3 protein. Here the sample spans 1.5 million to 2 million distinct CDR3 sequences, roughly 30% being singletons. The rearrangement uses TRBV12-3 or TRBV12-4 and TRBJ2-2; D is unclear. The clonotype was recovered from a woman between 25 and 40 years old in good health. Sequencing was done on a sample of blood. CDR3 sequence (DNA): TGTGCCAGCAGTTTAGTGCGAGGATCTGCCGGGGAGCTGTTTTTT. It yields the protein CASSLVRGSAGELFF.